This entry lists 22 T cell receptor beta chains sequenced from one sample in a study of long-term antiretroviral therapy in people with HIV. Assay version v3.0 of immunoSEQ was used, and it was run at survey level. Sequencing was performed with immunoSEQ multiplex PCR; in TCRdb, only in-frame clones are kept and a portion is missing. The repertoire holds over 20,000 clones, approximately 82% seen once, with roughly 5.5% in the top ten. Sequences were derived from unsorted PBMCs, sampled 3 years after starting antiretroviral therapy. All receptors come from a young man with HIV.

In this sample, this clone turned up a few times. The DNA for the CDR3 is TGCGCCAGCAGCCCCTTGGGAGGGTGGGTCAATCAGCCCCAGCATTTT. It specifies CASSPLGGWVNQPQHF. This chain links TRBV4-1 with TRBJ1-5; D gene ambiguous. There are 16 residues in the CDR3. The germline V gene encodes CDR1 MGHRA and CDR2 YSYEKL. V lost 4 bases and J 3 bases, leaving 16 bases between the germline ends.

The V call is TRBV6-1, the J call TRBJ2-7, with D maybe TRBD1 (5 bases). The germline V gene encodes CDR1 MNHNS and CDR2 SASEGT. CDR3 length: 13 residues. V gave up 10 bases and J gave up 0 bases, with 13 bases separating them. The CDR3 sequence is CAILDRVSYEQYF. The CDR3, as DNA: TGTGCCATCCTCGACAGAGTCTCCTACGAGCAGTACTTC.

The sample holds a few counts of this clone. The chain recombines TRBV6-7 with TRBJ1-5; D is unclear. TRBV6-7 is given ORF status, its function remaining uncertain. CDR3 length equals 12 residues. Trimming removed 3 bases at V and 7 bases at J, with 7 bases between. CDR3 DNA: TGTGCCAGCAGTTATTTCGGCCAGCCCCAGCATTTT. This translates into CASSYFGQPQHF.

The CDR3 DNA is TGTGCCAGCAGTTGGCCCTCTCTCCTGATAGAGCAGTACGTC. Translating it yields CASSWPSLLIEQYV. V is TRBV6-5 and J is TRBJ2-7; D unclear. Deletions cut 4 bases from V and 7 bases from J, with 17 bases between. CDR1 is MNHEY and CDR2 is SVGAGI in the germline V gene. The CDR3 length is 14 residues.

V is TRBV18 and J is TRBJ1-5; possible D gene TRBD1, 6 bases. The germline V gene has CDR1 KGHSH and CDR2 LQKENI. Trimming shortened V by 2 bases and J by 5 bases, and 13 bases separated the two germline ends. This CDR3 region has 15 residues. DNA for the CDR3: TGTGCCAGCTCACCAAATGCAGGGGAGGATCAGCCCCAGCATTTT. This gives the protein CASSPNAGEDQPQHF.

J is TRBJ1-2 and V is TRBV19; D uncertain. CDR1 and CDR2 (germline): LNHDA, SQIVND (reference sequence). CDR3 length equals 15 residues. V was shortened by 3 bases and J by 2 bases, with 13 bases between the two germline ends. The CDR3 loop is CASSIWAGGNYGYTF. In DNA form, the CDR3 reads TGTGCCAGTAGTATCTGGGCAGGAGGGAACTATGGCTACACCTTC.

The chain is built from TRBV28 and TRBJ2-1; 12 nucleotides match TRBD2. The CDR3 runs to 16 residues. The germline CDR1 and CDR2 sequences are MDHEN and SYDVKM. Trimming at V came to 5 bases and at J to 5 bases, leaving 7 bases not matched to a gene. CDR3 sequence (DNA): TGTGCCAGCAGTCCTAGCGGGGGGGCCGCCCACAATGAGCAGTTCTTC. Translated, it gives CASSPSGGAAHNEQFF.

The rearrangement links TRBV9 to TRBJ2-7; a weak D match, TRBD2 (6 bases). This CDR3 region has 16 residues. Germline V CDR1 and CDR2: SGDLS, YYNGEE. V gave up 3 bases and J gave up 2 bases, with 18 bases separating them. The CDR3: CASSAFPGTFPYEQYF. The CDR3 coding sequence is TGTGCCAGCAGCGCATTCCCCGGGACTTTCCCCTACGAGCAGTACTTC.

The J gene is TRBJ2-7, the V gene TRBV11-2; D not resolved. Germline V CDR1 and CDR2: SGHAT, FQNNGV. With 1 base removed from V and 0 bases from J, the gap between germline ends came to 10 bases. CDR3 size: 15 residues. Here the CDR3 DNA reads TGTGCCAGCAGCTTAGGACTCGCCAGCTCCTACGAGCAGTACTTC. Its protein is CASSLGLASSYEQYF.

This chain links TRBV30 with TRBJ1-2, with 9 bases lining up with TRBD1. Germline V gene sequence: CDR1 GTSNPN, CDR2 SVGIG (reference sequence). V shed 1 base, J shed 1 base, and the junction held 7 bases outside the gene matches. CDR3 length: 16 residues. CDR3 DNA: TGTGCCTGGAGTGGATGGACGACAGGGGGTAACTATGGCTACACCTTC. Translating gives CAWSGWTTGGNYGYTF.

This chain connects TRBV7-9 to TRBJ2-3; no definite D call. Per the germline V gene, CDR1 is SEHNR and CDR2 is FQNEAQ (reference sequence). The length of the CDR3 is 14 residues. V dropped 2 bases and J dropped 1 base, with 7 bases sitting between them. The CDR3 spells CASSLSAGTDTQYF. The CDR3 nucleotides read TGTGCCAGCAGCTTAAGCGCGGGCACAGATACGCAGTATTTT. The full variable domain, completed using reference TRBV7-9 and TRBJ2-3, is DTGVSQNPRHKITKRGQNVTFRCDPISEHNRLYWYRQTLGQGPEFLTYFQNEAQLEKSRLLSDRFSAERPKGSFSTLEIQRTEQGDSAMYLCASSLSAGTDTQYFGPGTRLTVL.

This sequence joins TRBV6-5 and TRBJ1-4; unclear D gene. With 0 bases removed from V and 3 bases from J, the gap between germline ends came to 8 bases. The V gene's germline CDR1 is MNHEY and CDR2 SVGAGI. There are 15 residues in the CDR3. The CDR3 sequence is CASSYSTASNEKLFF. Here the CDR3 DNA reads TGTGCCAGCAGTTACTCGACGGCCTCTAATGAAAAACTGTTTTTT.

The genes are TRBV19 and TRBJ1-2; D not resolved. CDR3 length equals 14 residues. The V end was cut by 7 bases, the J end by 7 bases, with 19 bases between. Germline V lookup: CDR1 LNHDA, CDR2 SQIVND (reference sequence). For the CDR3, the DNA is TGTGCCAGTACCCCTTTCAACGAAGAACTTGGCTACACCTTC. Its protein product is CASTPFNEELGYTF.

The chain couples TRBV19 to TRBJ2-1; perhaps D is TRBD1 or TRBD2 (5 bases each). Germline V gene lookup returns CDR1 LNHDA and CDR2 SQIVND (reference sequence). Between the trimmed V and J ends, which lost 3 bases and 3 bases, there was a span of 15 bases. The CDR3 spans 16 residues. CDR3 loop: CASSMRDGAIYNEQFF. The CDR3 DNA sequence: TGTGCCAGTAGTATGAGGGACGGAGCAATCTACAATGAGCAGTTCTTC.

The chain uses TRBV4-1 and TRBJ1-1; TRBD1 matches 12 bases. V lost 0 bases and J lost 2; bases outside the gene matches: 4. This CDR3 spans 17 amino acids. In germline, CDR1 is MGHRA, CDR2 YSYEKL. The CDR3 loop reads CASSQEGTGGFNTEAFF. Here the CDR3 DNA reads TGCGCCAGCAGCCAAGAGGGGACAGGGGGCTTTAACACTGAAGCTTTCTTT.

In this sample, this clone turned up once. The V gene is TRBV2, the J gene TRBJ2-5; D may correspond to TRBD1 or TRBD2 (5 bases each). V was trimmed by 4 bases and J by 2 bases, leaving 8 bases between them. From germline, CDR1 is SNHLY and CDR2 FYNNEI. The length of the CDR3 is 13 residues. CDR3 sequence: CASSAGLQETQYF. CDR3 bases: TGTGCCAGCAGTGCGGGGCTGCAAGAGACCCAGTACTTC. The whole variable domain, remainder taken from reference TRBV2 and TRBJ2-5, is EPEVTQTPSHQVTQMGQEVILRCVPISNHLYFYWYRQILGQKVEFLVSFYNNEISEKSEIFDDQFSVERPDGSNFTLKIRSTKLEDSAMYFCASSAGLQETQYFGPGTRLLVL.

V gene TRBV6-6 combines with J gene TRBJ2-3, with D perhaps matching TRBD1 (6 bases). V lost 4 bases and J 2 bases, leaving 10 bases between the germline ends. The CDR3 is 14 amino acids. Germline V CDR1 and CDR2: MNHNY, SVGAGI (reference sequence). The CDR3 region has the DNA TGTGCCAGCAGTTCTACAGGGAACACAGATACGCAGTATTTT. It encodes CASSSTGNTDTQYF.

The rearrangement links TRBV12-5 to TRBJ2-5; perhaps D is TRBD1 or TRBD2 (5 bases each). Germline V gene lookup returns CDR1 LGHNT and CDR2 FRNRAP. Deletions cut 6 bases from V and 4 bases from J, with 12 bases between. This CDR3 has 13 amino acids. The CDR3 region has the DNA TGTGCTAGTGGCTCCCCGAGGGGAGAGACCCAGTACTTC. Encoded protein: CASGSPRGETQYF.

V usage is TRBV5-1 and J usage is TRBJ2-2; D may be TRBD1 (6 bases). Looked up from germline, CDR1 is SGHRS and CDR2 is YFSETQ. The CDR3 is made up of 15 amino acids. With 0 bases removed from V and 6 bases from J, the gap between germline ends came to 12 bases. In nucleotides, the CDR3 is TGCGCCAGCAGCTTGGGGGGGCCAAGGTCCGGGGAGCTGTTTTTT. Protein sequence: CASSLGGPRSGELFF.

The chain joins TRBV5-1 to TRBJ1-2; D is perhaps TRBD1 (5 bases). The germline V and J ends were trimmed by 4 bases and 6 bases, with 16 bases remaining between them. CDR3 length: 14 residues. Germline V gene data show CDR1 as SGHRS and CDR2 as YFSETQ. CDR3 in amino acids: CASSRLGVSDGYTF. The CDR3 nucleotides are TGCGCCAGCAGCCGCCTGGGGGTCTCGGATGGCTACACCTTC.

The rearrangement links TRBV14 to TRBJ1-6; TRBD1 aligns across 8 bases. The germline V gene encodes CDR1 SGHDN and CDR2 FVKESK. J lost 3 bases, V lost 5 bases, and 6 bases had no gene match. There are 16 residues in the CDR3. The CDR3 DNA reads TGTGCCAGCAGCACGCGGACAGGGTACTATAATTCACCCCTCCACTTT. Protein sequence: CASSTRTGYYNSPLHF.

The CDR3 DNA is TGTGCCAGCAGCTTCGGCAGTCAAGAGACCCAGTACTTC. Its translation: CASSFGSQETQYF. This sequence joins TRBV7-9 and TRBJ2-5; D unresolved. The length of the CDR3 is 13 residues. V lost 3 bases and J 2 bases, leaving 7 bases between the germline ends. CDR1 and CDR2 (germline): SEHNR, FQNEAQ (reference sequence).